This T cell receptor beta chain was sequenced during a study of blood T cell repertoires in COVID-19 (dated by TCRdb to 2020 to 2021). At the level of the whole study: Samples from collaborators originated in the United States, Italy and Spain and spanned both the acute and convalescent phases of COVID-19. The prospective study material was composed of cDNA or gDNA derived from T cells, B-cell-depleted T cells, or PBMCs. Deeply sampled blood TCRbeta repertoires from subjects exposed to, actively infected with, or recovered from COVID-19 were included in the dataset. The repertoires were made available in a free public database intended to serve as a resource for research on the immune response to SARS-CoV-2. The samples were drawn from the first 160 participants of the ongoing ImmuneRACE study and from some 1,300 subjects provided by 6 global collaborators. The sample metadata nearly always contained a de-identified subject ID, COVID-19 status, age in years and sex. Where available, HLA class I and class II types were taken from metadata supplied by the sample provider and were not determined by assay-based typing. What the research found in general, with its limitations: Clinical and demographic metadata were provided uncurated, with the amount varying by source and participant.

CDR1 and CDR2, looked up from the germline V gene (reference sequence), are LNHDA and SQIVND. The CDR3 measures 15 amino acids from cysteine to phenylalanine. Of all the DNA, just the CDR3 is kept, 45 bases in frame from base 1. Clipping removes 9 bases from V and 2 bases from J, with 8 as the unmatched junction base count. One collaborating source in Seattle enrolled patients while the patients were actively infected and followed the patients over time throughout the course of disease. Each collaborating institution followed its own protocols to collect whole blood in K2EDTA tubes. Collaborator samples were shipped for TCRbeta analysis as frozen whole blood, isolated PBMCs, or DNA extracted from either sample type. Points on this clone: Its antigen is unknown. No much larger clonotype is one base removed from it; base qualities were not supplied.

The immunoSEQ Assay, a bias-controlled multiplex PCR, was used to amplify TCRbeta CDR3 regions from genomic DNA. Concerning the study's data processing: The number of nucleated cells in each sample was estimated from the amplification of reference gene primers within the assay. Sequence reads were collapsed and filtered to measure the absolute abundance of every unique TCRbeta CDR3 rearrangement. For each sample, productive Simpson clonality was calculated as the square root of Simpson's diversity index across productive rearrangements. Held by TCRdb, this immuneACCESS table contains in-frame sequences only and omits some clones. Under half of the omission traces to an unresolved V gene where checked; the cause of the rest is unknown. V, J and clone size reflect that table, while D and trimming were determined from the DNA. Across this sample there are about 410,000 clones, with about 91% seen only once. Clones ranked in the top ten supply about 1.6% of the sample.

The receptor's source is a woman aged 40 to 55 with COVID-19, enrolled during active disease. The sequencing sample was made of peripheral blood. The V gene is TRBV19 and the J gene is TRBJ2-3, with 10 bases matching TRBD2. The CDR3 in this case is CASRDLAGATDTQYF. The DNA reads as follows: TGTGCCAGCCGAGACCTAGCGGGGGCCACAGATACGCAGTATTTT.